One T cell receptor beta chain is described in this entry. The antigen is unknown. These data belong to a study of shared clonotypes between healthy human individuals. Study-wide results and caveats: Some clonotypes were shared by all four sorted-subset donors, while others were not shared. The non-shared ones had lower generation probabilities than the shared ones.

Germline loops: CDR1 LGHNT, CDR2 FRNRAP. CDR3 length equals 13 residues. V lost 6 bases and J 6 bases, leaving 14 bases between the germline ends. Deep was the level at which the assay was run. Investigators spread the genomic DNA of each subset evenly over several immunoSEQ plates. Sequenced by immunoSEQ multiplex PCR; TCRdb stores in-frame clones only, minus some. The sample lists approximately 2,300,000 clones, around 93% seen once, with 0.37% in the top ten. The sample taken for sequencing was naive CD4+ T cells from PBMCs. Subset reported: CD45RA+ positively selected. J is TRBJ1-1 and V is TRBV12-5; no clear D. This TCR derives from a man younger than 35 in good health. Some clones in this sample may be carry-over from other donors' samples. The CDR3 nucleotides read TGTGCTAGTGGCCGGGAACCAAGATCTGAAGCTTTCTTT. Its protein is CASGREPRSEAFF.